This record covers a single T cell receptor (beta chain). What antigen it recognizes has not been identified. Base qualities are not at hand, and no much larger clone is one base apart. TCRbeta CDR3 regions were amplified from genomic DNA using the immunoSEQ Assay, a bias-controlled multiplex PCR. The authors' analysis ran thus. Nucleated cell counts per sample were estimated from amplification of reference gene primers within the assay. To quantify the absolute abundance of each unique TCRbeta CDR3 rearrangement, sequence reads were collapsed and filtered. Productive Simpson clonality was computed per sample as the square root of Simpson's diversity index over productive rearrangements. TCRdb holds this immuneACCESS table with in-frame rearrangements only. Some clones are missing; in checked studies, unresolved V genes explain under half, and the rest has no known cause. V and J calls and clone size are as listed in that table; D and trimming were resolved from the DNA. The sample yields tens of thousands of clones; about 82% were counted once. The ten most abundant clones make up less than 2% of the sample.

This sample stems from a study of blood T cell repertoires in COVID-19 (dated by TCRdb to 2018 to 2020). In terms of the full investigation: Samples from collaborators originated in the United States, Italy and Spain and spanned both the acute and convalescent phases of COVID-19. The material from the prospective study consisted of cDNA or gDNA derived from T cells, B-cell-depleted T cells, or PBMCs. The dataset comprised deeply sampled blood TCRbeta repertoires from subjects exposed to, actively infected with, or recovered from COVID-19. The repertoires were made available in a free public database intended to serve as a resource for research on the immune response to SARS-CoV-2. The samples were drawn from the first 160 participants of the ongoing ImmuneRACE study and from 950 to 1,500 subjects provided by 6 global collaborators. Sample metadata almost always included a de-identified subject ID, COVID-19 status, age in years and sex. HLA class I and class II types, where available, came from metadata supplied by the sample provider rather than from assay-based typing.

Each collaborating institution followed its own protocols to collect whole blood in K2EDTA tubes. Collaborator samples were shipped for TCRbeta analysis as frozen whole blood, isolated PBMCs, or DNA extracted from either sample type. Results the study describes overall, beyond this receptor: How much clinical and demographic metadata was included differed by source and by participant, and the metadata was provided uncurated.

The sequence derives from a woman between 55 and 75 years old with acute or convalescent COVID-19. The source material was peripheral blood.

The nucleotide sequence is TGTGCCAGCAGCCCAGGGGTACTAGCGGGAGGCACAGATACGCAGTATTTT. It translates as CASSPGVLAGGTDTQYF. The chain couples TRBV7-7 to TRBJ2-3; 11 bases in the junction line up with TRBD2. CDR1 SSHAT and CDR2 FNYEAQ were looked up in the germline V gene (reference sequence). From cysteine to phenylalanine, the CDR3 is 17 amino acids long. Left in the record is the CDR3 DNA by itself, 51 bases read in frame from the first base. Trimming leaves V shorter by 5 bases and J shorter by 1 base, with the junction holding 8 bases beyond the gene matches.